These 12 T cell receptor beta chains came from one sample sequenced in a study of cytomegalovirus exposure and HLA in healthy donors. The PCR used 60 Vbeta and 13 Jbeta primers. Only in-frame clones appear in the TCRdb table, and some are missing; sequencing was by immunoSEQ multiplex PCR. Of 95,000 to 110,000 clones listed, 60% to 85% are singletons. Sequenced material: PBMCs. All receptors derive from a woman younger than 35 in good health and CMV-seropositive.

The chain has TRBV27 and TRBJ2-1, with a possible D match to TRBD2 (6 bases). V was shortened by 0 bases and J by 2 bases, with 23 bases between the two germline ends. The CDR3 extends over 20 amino acids. Germline V lookup: CDR1 MNHEY, CDR2 SMNVEV (reference sequence). CDR3 amino acids: CASSLSGPQTWGVTYNEQFF. The CDR3 region has the DNA TGTGCCAGCAGTTTATCCGGCCCACAAACATGGGGGGTGACCTACAATGAGCAGTTCTTC.

The V gene is TRBV9, the J gene TRBJ2-3; D not certain. V lost 4 bases and J 2 bases, leaving 5 bases between the germline ends. The CDR3 totals 12 residues. The germline gives CDR1 SGDLS, CDR2 YYNGEE. CDR3 loop: CASSTFTDTQYF. DNA for the CDR3: TGTGCCAGCAGCACATTCACAGATACGCAGTATTTT.

CDR3 sequence: CASSSGGTMYGYTF. For the CDR3, the DNA is TGTGCCAGCAGTAGTGGGGGGACTATGTATGGCTACACCTTC. The chain couples TRBV6-5 to TRBJ1-2; possible D gene TRBD1, 5 bases. The germline gives CDR1 MNHEY, CDR2 SVGAGI. The V and J ends lost 5 bases and 5 bases respectively, with 15 bases between them. The CDR3 has 14 amino acids.

V is TRBV5-1 and J is TRBJ2-3; 15 nucleotides match TRBD2. In germline, CDR1 is SGHRS, CDR2 YFSETQ. Trimming cost V 4 bases and J 5 bases; bases outside gene matches: 11. CDR3 length: 18 residues. The DNA of the CDR3 is TGCGCCAGCAGCCGCGGACTAGCGGGAGGGCCGGGGGGAGATACGCAGTATTTT. It specifies CASSRGLAGGPGGDTQYF.

CDR3 amino acids: CASMRGRASDQPQHF. The CDR3 coding sequence is TGTGCCAGCATGAGAGGCAGGGCGAGTGATCAGCCCCAGCATTTT. The chain joins TRBV2 to TRBJ1-5; D is possibly TRBD1 (5 bases). Trimming shortened V by 7 bases and J by 5 bases, and 18 bases separated the two germline ends. The CDR3 is made up of 15 amino acids. CDR1 is SNHLY and CDR2 is FYNNEI in the germline V gene.

The gene calls are TRBV6-4 and TRBJ2-1; tentative D call: TRBD2 (6 bases). This CDR3 region has 15 residues. The germline gives CDR1 MRHNA, CDR2 SNTAGT. Between the trimmed V and J ends, which lost 5 bases and 6 bases, there was a span of 17 bases. Here the CDR3 DNA reads TGTGCCAGCAGTCCTCAGCGGGCGGGAAGCAATGAGCAGTTCTTC. It is translated as CASSPQRAGSNEQFF.

This clone was recorded only once. This chain joins TRBV10-3 and TRBJ2-1, with TRBD2 matching over 12 bases. This CDR3 spans 13 amino acids. J was trimmed by 10 bases and V by 7 bases; bases with no gene match: 5. CDR1 ENHRY and CDR2 SYGVKD come from the germline V gene. CDR3: CAITSGRAGEQFF. DNA for the CDR3: TGTGCCATCACTAGCGGGAGGGCCGGGGAGCAGTTCTTC.

The gene calls are TRBV5-1 and TRBJ2-5, with D possibly matching TRBD2 (5 bases). Germline loops: CDR1 SGHRS, CDR2 YFSETQ. This CDR3 spans 15 amino acids. V lost 1 base and J lost 4, with 14 bases in between. CDR3 bases: TGCGCCAGCAGCTTGACGTCGGGGTTCCCAGAGACCCAGTACTTC. Translating it yields CASSLTSGFPETQYF.

This clone was seen only a few times. This rearrangement joins TRBV27 to TRBJ2-7, with TRBD1 identical over 9 bases. The V segment lost 2 bases and the J segment 5 bases; nucleotides outside the gene matches: 7. The CDR3 is made up of 15 amino acids. The germline V gene encodes CDR1 MNHEY and CDR2 SMNVEV (reference sequence). CDR3 sequence (DNA): TGTGCCAGCAGTTTAAATAACAGGGGGCTCCACGAGCAGTACTTC. The encoded protein is CASSLNNRGLHEQYF.

This clone was seen repeatedly, ten times or more. The J gene is TRBJ2-1, the V gene TRBV6-5; the D is unclear. The CDR3 is 13 residues long. The germline V gene encodes CDR1 MNHEY and CDR2 SVGAGI. The ends were cut back, 5 bases at V and 5 bases at J, with 10 bases in the middle. The CDR3 DNA reads as TGTGCCAGCAGTCCAGTCAGCGACAATGAGCAGTTCTTC. It specifies CASSPVSDNEQFF.

The rearrangement uses TRBV7-8 and TRBJ2-7; a weak D match, TRBD1 (5 bases). Germline V gene sequence: CDR1 SGHVS, CDR2 FQNEAQ. V dropped 1 base and J dropped 4 bases, with 14 bases sitting between them. The length of the CDR3 is 15 residues. Written as DNA, the CDR3 is TGTGCCAGCAGCTTAGAGGTACAGGCGCTATACGAGCAGTACTTC. It codes for CASSLEVQALYEQYF.

The chain carries TRBV19 and TRBJ2-1, with 11 bases fitting TRBD2. The trim removed 4 bases at V and 4 bases at J, leaving 6 bases unmatched. Germline V gives CDR1 LNHDA, CDR2 SQIVND (reference sequence). The CDR3 runs 16 residues. DNA of the CDR3: TGTGCCAGTAGTAGTTCGGCTAGCGGGAGGTACAATGAGCAGTTCTTC. As protein: CASSSSASGRYNEQFF.